This TCR beta chain is from a study of T cell responses to AZD1222 COVID-19 vaccine. Between the trimmed V and J ends, which lost 5 bases and 3 bases, there was a span of 10 bases. Germline V CDR1 and CDR2: SGHAT, FQNNGV. This CDR3 has 13 amino acids. Assay: immunoSEQ multiplex PCR; the TCRdb copy retains only in-frame clones and omits some. The sample lists more than 95,000 clones; almost 95% were seen once. The chain couples TRBV11-2 to TRBJ2-5; D assignment may be TRBD1 or TRBD2 (5 bases each). Sample: peripheral blood, taken 28 days after the second AZD1222 dose. The TCR originated in an adult who received the AZD1222 COVID-19 vaccine. The CDR3 coding sequence is TGTGCCAGCAGCCGGGACCGCGAAGAGACCCAGTACTTC. Protein sequence: CASSRDREETQYF.